Following are 5 T cell receptor beta chains from one sample sequenced in a study of cytomegalovirus exposure and HLA in healthy donors. The PCR was carried out with 60 Vbeta primers and 13 Jbeta primers. Sequencing used immunoSEQ multiplex PCR; TCRdb keeps in-frame clones, though not all of them. The data contain under 150,000 clones, 82% of them singletons. Material for sequencing was PBMCs. Source of these receptors: a male donor in good health and CMV-seronegative.

CDR3 loop: CASSLTGAPYEQYF. The CDR3 nucleotides read TGTGCCAGCAGTTTAACGGGAGCCCCCTACGAGCAGTACTTC. This chain connects TRBV27 to TRBJ2-7; TRBD2 might be the D (6 bases). The CDR3 covers 14 residues. The V gene's germline CDR1 is MNHEY and CDR2 SMNVEV (reference sequence). Trimming took off 2 bases at V and 2 bases at J, with 10 bases between the two ends.

The chain combines TRBV19 with TRBJ2-5, with D possibly being TRBD1 (5 bases). The J call could be wrong; TRBJ2-7 is a better fit for the DNA end. Germline V CDR1 and CDR2: LNHDA, SQIVND (reference sequence). The CDR3 runs to 12 residues. The CDR3 here is CASGAAPYEQYF. The CDR3 region has the DNA TGTGCCAGTGGGGCGGCCCCCTACGAGCAGTACTTC.

The rearrangement links TRBV19 to TRBJ1-5; 8 nucleotides agree with TRBD1. The CDR3 runs to 16 residues. The V and J ends lost 3 bases and 1 base, in that order; junction bases with no gene match: 5. Germline CDR1 LNHDA, CDR2 SQIVND (reference sequence). CDR3: CASSMVRTGSNQPQHF. In nucleotides, the CDR3 is TGTGCCAGTAGTATGGTCAGGACAGGGAGCAATCAGCCCCAGCATTTT.

The chain links TRBV2 to TRBJ2-2, with TRBD1 matching 8 bases. Unmatched junction bases numbered 8, after V lost 7 bases and J lost 1 base. The CDR3 loop spans 16 amino acids. Per the germline V gene, CDR1 is SNHLY and CDR2 is FYNNEI. CDR3 nucleotides: TGTGCCAGCACTTTGGACAGGGAAGGGAACACCGGGGAGCTGTTTTTT. Translated: CASTLDREGNTGELFF.

V usage is TRBV21-1 and J usage is TRBJ2-3; the listed D gene, TRBD2, was not tested against the DNA. TRBV21-1 is a listed pseudogene. The CDR3 sequence is 9 residues long. CDR3 in DNA: TGTGCCGGGGGGGATACGCAGTATTTT. This translates into CAGGDTQYF.